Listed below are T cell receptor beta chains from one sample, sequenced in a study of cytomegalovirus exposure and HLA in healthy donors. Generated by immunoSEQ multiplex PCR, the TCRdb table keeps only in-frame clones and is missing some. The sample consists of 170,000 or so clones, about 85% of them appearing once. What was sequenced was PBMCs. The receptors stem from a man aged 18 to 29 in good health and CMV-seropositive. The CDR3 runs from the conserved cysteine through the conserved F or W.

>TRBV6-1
CASSDGGGAETQYF
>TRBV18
CASSPIRGHVDTEAFF
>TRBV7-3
CASSLSVGELFF
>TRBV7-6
CASSHSGVNTGELFF
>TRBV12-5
CASGWGFGTSGGEGWETQYF
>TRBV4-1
CASRLAGDEQFF
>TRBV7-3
CASSEGQSTDTQYF
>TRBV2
CASSEGVWASGANVLTF
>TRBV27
CASSLLTGSYEQYF
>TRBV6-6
CASSFRGAETEAFF
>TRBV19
CASSIYGNTEAFF
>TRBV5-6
CASSSTNYGYTF
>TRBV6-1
CASSRLLGEDTQYF
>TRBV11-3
CASSSLGQGELETQYF
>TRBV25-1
CASSESLGTNEKLFF
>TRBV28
CASSLGGSLWGYTF
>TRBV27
CASSQRGTYEQYF
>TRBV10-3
CAISGLGQKWFF
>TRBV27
CASSSGTGGVETQYF
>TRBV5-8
CASSLYWTGGNEQYF
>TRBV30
CAWSVRTGYNEQFF
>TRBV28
CASSLPRDRGNQPQHF
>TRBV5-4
CASSLALGQGGGYTF